Each of the 17 T cell receptor beta chains below was sequenced from the same sample in a study of cytomegalovirus exposure and HLA in healthy donors. Assay: immunoSEQ multiplex PCR; the TCRdb copy retains only in-frame clones and omits some. In the table there are 65,000 to 75,000 clones, roughly 94% of which are singletons. The source material was PBMCs. Every receptor here comes from a woman between 18 and 29 years old in good health and CMV-seropositive.

This clone has only one observation. J is TRBJ2-7 and V is TRBV7-2; no definite D call. Trimming stripped 1 base from V and 2 bases from J, with 9 bases between. From germline, CDR1 is SGHTA and CDR2 FQGNSA. This CDR3 comprises 14 residues. The CDR3 protein is CASSLGLNAYEQYF. CDR3 coding DNA: TGTGCCAGCAGCTTAGGACTCAACGCCTACGAGCAGTACTTC.

The chain recombines TRBV7-2 with TRBJ2-1; 14 bases fit TRBD2. The CDR3 totals 16 residues. Trimming took 5 bases from V and 10 from J; bases not matched to a gene: 10. Germline loops: CDR1 SGHTA, CDR2 FQGNSA. CDR3 protein: CASSPRGLAGGPEQFF. The CDR3 coding sequence is TGTGCCAGCAGCCCTCGCGGACTAGCGGGAGGACCCGAGCAGTTCTTC.

The V and J genes are TRBV11-2 and TRBJ2-5, with 7 bases that match TRBD1. This CDR3 is 16 amino acids long. The V segment lost 1 base and the J segment 3 bases; nucleotides outside the gene matches: 8. Germline V CDR1 and CDR2: SGHAT, FQNNGV. This CDR3 is CASSLGLIDREETQYF. The DNA of the CDR3 is TGTGCCAGCAGCTTAGGCCTGATAGACAGGGAAGAGACCCAGTACTTC.

This sequence joins TRBV7-2 and TRBJ2-3; 11 positions agree with TRBD2. V trimming: 7 bases; J trimming: 2 bases; junction bases outside the gene matches: 5. CDR3 length: 15 amino acids. Germline lookup yields CDR1 SGHTA and CDR2 FQGNSA. The CDR3 reads CASKLAGGPTDTQYF. DNA of the CDR3: TGTGCCAGCAAGTTAGCGGGGGGGCCCACAGATACGCAGTATTTT.

The chain recombines TRBV5-1 with TRBJ2-1, with D hard to call. Germline lookup yields CDR1 SGHRS and CDR2 YFSETQ. V lost 0 bases and J 0 bases, leaving 10 bases between the germline ends. The CDR3 length is 16 residues. The chain's CDR3 is CASSLVGQVSYNEQFF. The CDR3 DNA reads TGCGCCAGCAGCTTGGTGGGCCAGGTCTCCTACAATGAGCAGTTCTTC. The variable domain in full, with the rest retrieved from reference TRBV5-1 and TRBJ2-1, is KAGVTQTPRYLIKTRGQQVTLSCSPISGHRSVSWYQQTPGQGLQFLFEYFSETQRNKGNFPGRFSGRQFSNSRSEMNVSTLELGDSALYLCASSLVGQVSYNEQFFGPGTRLTVL.

The rearrangement links TRBV10-1 to TRBJ2-5; 16 nucleotides line up with TRBD2. Germline V gene sequence: CDR1 WNHNN, CDR2 SYGVQD (reference sequence). With V trimmed by 5 bases and J by 5 bases, 5 bases remained unmatched. This CDR3 region has 16 residues. The DNA for the CDR3 is TGCGCCAGCAGTAACGGGACTAGCGGGAGGGGGGAGACCCAGTACTTC. Protein: CASSNGTSGRGETQYF.

This clone has a single count. The genes are TRBV7-9 and TRBJ1-2, with 7 bases that match TRBD1. CDR1 and CDR2 (germline): SEHNR, FQNEAQ (reference sequence). This CDR3 comprises 12 residues. V lost 5 bases to trimming and J lost 8 bases; unmatched junction nucleotides: 5. CDR3 nucleotide sequence: TGTGCCAGCAGCGCACAGGGGTACGGCTACACCTTC. As protein: CASSAQGYGYTF.

Concerning this clone: An end of the junction differs from the germline gene, which may be a read error. The chain carries TRBV25-1 and TRBJ2-7; tentatively, D is TRBD2 (6 bases). Germline lookup yields CDR1 MGHDK and CDR2 SYGVNS. The CDR3 contains 12 residues. CDR3 residues: CASSEGGWGKDF. For the CDR3, the DNA is TGTGCCAGCAGTGAAGGAGGGTGGGGCAAGGACTTC.

The table lists this clone with a count of one. The chain couples TRBV27 to TRBJ2-7; D is unresolved. CDR1 MNHEY and CDR2 SMNVEV come from the germline V gene (reference sequence). The CDR3 length is 16 residues. V lost 7 bases to trimming and J lost 3 bases, with 22 bases between them. The CDR3 nucleotides are TGTGCCAGCAAACGAGACATAACCGCACATCTCTACGAGCAGTACTTC. Translated: CASKRDITAHLYEQYF.

The CDR3 bases are TGCGCCAGCAGCTCCATGGGACAGGGGAGTGATGGCTACACCTTC. Its protein is CASSSMGQGSDGYTF. This sequence joins TRBV5-1 and TRBJ1-2, with 10 bases identical to TRBD1. The CDR3 runs to 15 residues. The V gene's germline CDR1 is SGHRS and CDR2 YFSETQ. Trimming removed 3 bases from V and 6 bases from J; junction bases left unmatched: 8.

The J gene is TRBJ2-1, the V gene TRBV4-3; D perhaps matches TRBD2 (5 bases). V was trimmed by 1 base and J by 7 bases, leaving 8 bases between them. Germline V gives CDR1 LGHNA, CDR2 YSLEER. The CDR3 sequence is 13 residues long. The CDR3 sequence: CASSQVTSNEQFF. The CDR3, as DNA: TGCGCCAGCAGCCAAGTAACTAGTAATGAGCAGTTCTTC.

The chain joins TRBV7-9 to TRBJ2-5; the D gene is possibly TRBD1 (5 bases). Trimming shortened V by 3 bases and J by 2 bases, and 13 bases separated the two germline ends. The CDR3 runs 15 residues. The germline CDR1 and CDR2 sequences are SEHNR and FQNEAQ (reference sequence). Here the CDR3 DNA reads TGTGCCAGCAGCTTGAGACAGTCCAAACAAGAGACCCAGTACTTC. It specifies CASSLRQSKQETQYF.

This chain joins TRBV13 and TRBJ2-7; 10 nucleotides agree with TRBD2. The CDR3 consists of 15 residues. Germline assignment: CDR1 PRHDT and CDR2 FYEKMQ (reference sequence). J lost 6 bases, V lost 2 bases, and 7 bases had no gene match. DNA of the CDR3: TGTGCCAGCAGCTTAAGCGGGAGGGTGCCTTTCGAGCAGTACTTC. Translating gives CASSLSGRVPFEQYF.

The V and J genes are TRBV2 and TRBJ1-2; unclear D gene. CDR3 size: 15 residues. Trimming removed 2 bases at V and 0 bases at J, with 10 bases between. The germline gives CDR1 SNHLY, CDR2 FYNNEI. The CDR3 DNA reads as TGTGCCAGCAGTGAACTTACAGCTTCTAACTATGGCTACACCTTC. It yields the protein CASSELTASNYGYTF.

The rearrangement links TRBV28 to TRBJ1-4; possible D gene TRBD1, 5 bases. Per germline, CDR1 MDHEN and CDR2 SYDVKM. V dropped 7 bases and J dropped 7 bases, with 10 bases sitting between them. The CDR3 length is 12 residues. CDR3 DNA sequence: TGTGCCAGCATAGGGGAGGGTGAAAAACTGTTTTTT. It yields the protein CASIGEGEKLFF.

The chain joins TRBV5-1 to TRBJ1-3, with 7 positions matching TRBD1. Per the germline V gene, CDR1 is SGHRS and CDR2 is YFSETQ. J lost 0 bases, V lost 0 bases, and 3 bases had no gene match. The CDR3 extends over 16 amino acids. CDR3 loop: CASSLEAGGSGNTIYF. The CDR3 nucleotides read TGCGCCAGCAGCTTGGAGGCAGGGGGCTCTGGAAACACCATATATTTT.

The chain employs TRBV5-1 and TRBJ2-1, with D unresolved. The V end lost 2 bases, the J end lost 8 bases, and 11 bases lay between the germline ends. The CDR3 contains 13 residues. The germline CDR1 and CDR2 sequences are SGHRS and YFSETQ. In DNA, the CDR3 is TGCGCCAGCAGCTTATTCGTTAGCCATGAGCAGTTCTTC. Amino acid sequence: CASSLFVSHEQFF. Full variable domain (outside the CDR3, taken from reference TRBV5-1 and TRBJ2-1): KAGVTQTPRYLIKTRGQQVTLSCSPISGHRSVSWYQQTPGQGLQFLFEYFSETQRNKGNFPGRFSGRQFSNSRSEMNVSTLELGDSALYLCASSLFVSHEQFFGPGTRLTVL.